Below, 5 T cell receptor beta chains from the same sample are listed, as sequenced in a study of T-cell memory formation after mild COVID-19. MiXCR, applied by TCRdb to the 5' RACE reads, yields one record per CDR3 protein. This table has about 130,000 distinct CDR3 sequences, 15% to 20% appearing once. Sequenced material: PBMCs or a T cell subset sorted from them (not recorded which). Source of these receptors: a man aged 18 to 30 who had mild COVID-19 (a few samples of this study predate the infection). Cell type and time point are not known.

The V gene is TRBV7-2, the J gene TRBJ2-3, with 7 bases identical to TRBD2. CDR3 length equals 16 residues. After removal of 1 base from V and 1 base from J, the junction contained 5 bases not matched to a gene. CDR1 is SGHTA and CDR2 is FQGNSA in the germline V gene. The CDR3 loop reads CASSLGGLAGTDTQYF. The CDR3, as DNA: TGTGCCAGCAGCTTAGGGGGCCTAGCGGGCACAGATACGCAGTATTTT.

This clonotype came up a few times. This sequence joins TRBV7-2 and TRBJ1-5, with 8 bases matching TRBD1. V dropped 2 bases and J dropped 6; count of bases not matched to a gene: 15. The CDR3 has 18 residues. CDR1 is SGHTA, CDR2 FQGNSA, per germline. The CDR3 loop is CASSLRPAGQGMGQPQHF. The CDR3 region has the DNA TGTGCCAGCAGCTTACGCCCGGCAGGACAGGGTATGGGTCAGCCCCAGCATTTT. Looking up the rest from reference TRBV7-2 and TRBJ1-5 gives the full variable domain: GAGVSQSPSNKVTEKGKDVELRCDPISGHTALYWYRQSLGQGLEFLIYFQGNSAPDKSGLPSDRFSAERTGGSVSTLTIQRTQQEDSAVYLCASSLRPAGQGMGQPQHFGDGTRLSIL.

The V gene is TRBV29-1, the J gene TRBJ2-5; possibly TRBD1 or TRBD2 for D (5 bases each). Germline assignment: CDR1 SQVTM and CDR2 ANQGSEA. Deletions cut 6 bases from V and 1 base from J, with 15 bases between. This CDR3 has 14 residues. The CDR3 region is CSVTRETAQETQYF. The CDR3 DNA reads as TGCAGCGTCACCAGGGAGACAGCCCAAGAGACCCAGTACTTC.

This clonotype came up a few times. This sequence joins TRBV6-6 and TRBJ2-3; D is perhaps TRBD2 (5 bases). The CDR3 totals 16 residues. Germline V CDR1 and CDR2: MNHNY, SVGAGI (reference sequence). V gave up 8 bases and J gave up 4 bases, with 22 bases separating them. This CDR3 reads CASSDTDRGLADTQYF. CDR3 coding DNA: TGTGCCAGCTCCGACACGGACCGAGGGCTCGCAGATACGCAGTATTTT.

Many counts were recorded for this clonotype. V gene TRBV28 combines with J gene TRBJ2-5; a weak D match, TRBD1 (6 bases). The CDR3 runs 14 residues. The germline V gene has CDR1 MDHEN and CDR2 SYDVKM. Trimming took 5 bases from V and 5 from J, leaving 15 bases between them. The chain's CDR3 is CASSAAQGTETQYF. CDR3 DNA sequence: TGTGCCAGCAGTGCCGCGCAGGGGACGGAGACCCAGTACTTC.